Sequencing of this T cell receptor beta chain was carried out in a study of human T cells and chemical hapten exposure. Overall study: Mainly, slight library volume differences in the pool made TCR yields vary.

Time point in this sample: patch test 1, 2 weeks after DPC sensitization. The treatment here: therapeutic diphenylcyclopropenone sensitization with weekly scalp DPC. TCRdb re-analysed the RACE reads in MiXCR, keeping a single row per CDR3 protein. This sample has 100,000 to 150,000 distinct CDR3 sequences, with roughly an eighth found just once. The germline V gene has CDR1 SQVTM and CDR2 ANQGSEA. The ends were cut back, 7 bases at V and 0 bases at J, with 8 bases in the middle. This CDR3 contains 12 residues. Specimen: whole blood, collected in connection with sensitization to the hapten diphenylcyclopropenone (DPC). The genes are TRBV29-1 and TRBJ2-3, with D perhaps matching TRBD1 (5 bases). This clonotype was sampled from a man aged 18 to 30 with alopecia areata. Some clones in this sample may be carry-over from other donors' samples. The CDR3 loop reads CSGQPSTDTQYF. The DNA of the CDR3 is TGCAGCGGACAGCCTAGCACAGATACGCAGTATTTT.